This record covers a single TCR beta chain. The entry originates in a study of cytomegalovirus exposure and HLA in healthy donors. Libraries were prepared by immunoSEQ multiplex PCR; TCRdb keeps only in-frame clonotypes and omits some of them. The table has 95,000 to 150,000 clones, roughly 95% seen once. Germline V gene lookup returns CDR1 MNHEY and CDR2 SVGAGI. Trimming shortened V by 7 bases and J by 0 bases, and 16 bases separated the two germline ends. This CDR3 comprises 15 residues. The source material was PBMCs. The source of this sequence is a man aged 18 to 29 in good health and CMV-seronegative. This chain uses TRBV6-5 with TRBJ2-7; possible D gene TRBD2, 6 bases. CDR3: CASNKGRKNSYEQYF. The CDR3 DNA reads TGTGCCAGCAATAAAGGGAGGAAGAACTCCTACGAGCAGTACTTC.